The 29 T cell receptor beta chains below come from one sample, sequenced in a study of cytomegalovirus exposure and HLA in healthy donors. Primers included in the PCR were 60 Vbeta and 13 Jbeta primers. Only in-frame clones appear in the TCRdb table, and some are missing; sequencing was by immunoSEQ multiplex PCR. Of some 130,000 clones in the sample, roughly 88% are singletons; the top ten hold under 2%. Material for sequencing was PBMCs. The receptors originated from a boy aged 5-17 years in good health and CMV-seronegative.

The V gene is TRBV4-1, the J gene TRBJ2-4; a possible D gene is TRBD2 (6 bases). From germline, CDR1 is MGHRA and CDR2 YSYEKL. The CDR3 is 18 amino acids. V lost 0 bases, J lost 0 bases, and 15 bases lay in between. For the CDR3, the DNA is TGCGCCAGCAGCCAAGAGGCGCCTAGCGTAACAGCCAAAAACATTCAGTACTTC. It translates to CASSQEAPSVTAKNIQYF.

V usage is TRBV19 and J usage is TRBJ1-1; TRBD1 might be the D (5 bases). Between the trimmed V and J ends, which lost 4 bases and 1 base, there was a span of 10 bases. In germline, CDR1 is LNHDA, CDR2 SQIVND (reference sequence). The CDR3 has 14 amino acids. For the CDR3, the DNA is TGTGCCAGTAGTAGCGGGGGGGAGAACACTGAAGCTTTCTTT. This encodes CASSSGGENTEAFF. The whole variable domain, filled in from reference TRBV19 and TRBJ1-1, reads DGGITQSPKYLFRKEGQNVTLSCEQNLNHDAMYWYRQDPGQGLRLIYYSQIVNDFQKGDIAEGYSVSREKKESFPLTVTSAQKNPTAFYLCASSSGGENTEAFFGQGTRLTVV.

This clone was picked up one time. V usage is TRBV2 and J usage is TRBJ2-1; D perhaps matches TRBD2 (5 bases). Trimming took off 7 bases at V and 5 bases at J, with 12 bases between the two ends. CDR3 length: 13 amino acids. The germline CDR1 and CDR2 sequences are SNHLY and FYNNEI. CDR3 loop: CASTTRRDNEQFF. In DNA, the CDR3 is TGTGCCAGCACCACTCGGCGGGACAATGAGCAGTTCTTC. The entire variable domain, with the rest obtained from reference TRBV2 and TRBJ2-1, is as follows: EPEVTQTPSHQVTQMGQEVILRCVPISNHLYFYWYRQILGQKVEFLVSFYNNEISEKSEIFDDQFSVERPDGSNFTLKIRSTKLEDSAMYFCASTTRRDNEQFFGPGTRLTVL.

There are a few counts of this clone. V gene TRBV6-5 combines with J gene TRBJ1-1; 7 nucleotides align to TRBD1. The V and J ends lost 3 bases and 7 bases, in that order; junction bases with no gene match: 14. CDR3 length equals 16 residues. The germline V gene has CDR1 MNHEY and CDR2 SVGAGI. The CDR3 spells CASSYSAGQKLYEAFF. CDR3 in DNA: TGTGCCAGCAGTTATTCGGCGGGACAGAAACTTTATGAAGCTTTCTTT.

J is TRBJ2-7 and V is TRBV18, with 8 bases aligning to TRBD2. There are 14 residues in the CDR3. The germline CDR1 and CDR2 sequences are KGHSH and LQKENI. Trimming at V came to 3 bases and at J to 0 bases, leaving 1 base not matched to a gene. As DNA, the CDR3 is TGTGCCAGCTCACCCAGCGGGAGCTCCTACGAGCAGTACTTC. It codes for CASSPSGSSYEQYF.

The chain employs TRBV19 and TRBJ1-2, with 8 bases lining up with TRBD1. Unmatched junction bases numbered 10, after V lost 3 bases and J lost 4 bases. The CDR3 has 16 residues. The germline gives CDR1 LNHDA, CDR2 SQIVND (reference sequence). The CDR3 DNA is TGTGCCAGTAGTATCCTAGGACAGGGTTATGCCTATGGCTACACCTTC. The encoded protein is CASSILGQGYAYGYTF.

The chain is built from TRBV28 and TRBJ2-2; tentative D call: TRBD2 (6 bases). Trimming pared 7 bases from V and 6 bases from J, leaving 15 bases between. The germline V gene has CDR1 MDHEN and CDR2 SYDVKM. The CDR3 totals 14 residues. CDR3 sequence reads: CASKVASVSGELFF. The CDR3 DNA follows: TGTGCCAGCAAGGTGGCTAGCGTATCCGGGGAGCTGTTTTTT.

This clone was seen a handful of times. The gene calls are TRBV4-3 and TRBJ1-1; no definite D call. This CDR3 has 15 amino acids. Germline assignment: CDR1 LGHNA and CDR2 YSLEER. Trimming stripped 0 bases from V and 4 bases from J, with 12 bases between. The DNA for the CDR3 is TGCGCCAGCAGCCAAGATAGTGTCCAAGCCACTGAAGCTTTCTTT. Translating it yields CASSQDSVQATEAFF.

The CDR3 sequence is CASSSRQGTYNEQFF. For the CDR3, the DNA is TGTGCCAGCAGCTCCCGACAGGGGACCTACAATGAGCAGTTCTTC. This chain joins TRBV6-5 and TRBJ2-1, with 8 bases aligning to TRBD1. Germline V lookup: CDR1 MNHEY, CDR2 SVGAGI. With V trimmed by 6 bases and J by 2 bases, 6 bases remained unmatched. The CDR3 contains 15 residues.

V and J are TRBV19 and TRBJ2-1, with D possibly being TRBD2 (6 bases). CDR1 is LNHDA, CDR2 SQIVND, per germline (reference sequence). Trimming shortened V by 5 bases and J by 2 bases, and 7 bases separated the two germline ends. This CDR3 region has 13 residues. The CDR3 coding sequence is TGTGCCAGTAGTCCGGGGGCCTACAATGAGCAGTTCTTC. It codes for CASSPGAYNEQFF.

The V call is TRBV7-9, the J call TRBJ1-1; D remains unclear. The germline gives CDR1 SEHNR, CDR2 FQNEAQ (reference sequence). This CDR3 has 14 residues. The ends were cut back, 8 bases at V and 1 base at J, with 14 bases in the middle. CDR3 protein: CASRKSQTNTEAFF. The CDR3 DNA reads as TGTGCCAGCCGTAAGTCACAGACGAACACTGAAGCTTTCTTT.

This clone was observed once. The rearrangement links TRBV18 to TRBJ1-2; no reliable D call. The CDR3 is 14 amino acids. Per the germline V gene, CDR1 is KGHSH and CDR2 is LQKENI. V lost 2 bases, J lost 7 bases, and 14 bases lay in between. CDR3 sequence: CASSPGISLGGYTF. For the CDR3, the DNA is TGTGCCAGCTCACCAGGAATATCTCTAGGTGGCTACACCTTC.

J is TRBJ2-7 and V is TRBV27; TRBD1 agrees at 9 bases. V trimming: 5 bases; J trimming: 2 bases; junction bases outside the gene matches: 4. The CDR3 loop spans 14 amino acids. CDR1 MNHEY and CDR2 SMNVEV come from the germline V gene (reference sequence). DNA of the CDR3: TGTGCCAGCAGTGTGGGACAGGGAGCCTACGAGCAGTACTTC. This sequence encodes CASSVGQGAYEQYF.

Written as DNA, the CDR3 is TGCGCCAGCAGCCAAGATCCAATCGCTGCTAGAGGTACGGATGAGCAGTTCTTC. This sequence encodes CASSQDPIAARGTDEQFF. This chain uses TRBV4-1 with TRBJ2-1; no definite D call. This CDR3 is 18 amino acids long. V lost 0 bases, J lost 8 bases, and 23 bases lay in between. CDR1 is MGHRA and CDR2 is YSYEKL in the germline V gene.

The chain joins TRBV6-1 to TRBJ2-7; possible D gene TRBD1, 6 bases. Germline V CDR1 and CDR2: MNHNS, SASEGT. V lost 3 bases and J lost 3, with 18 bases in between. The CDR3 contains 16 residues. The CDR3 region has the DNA TGTGCCAGCAGTGAGCGACCATCGGGACACGGCTACGAGCAGTACTTC. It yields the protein CASSERPSGHGYEQYF.

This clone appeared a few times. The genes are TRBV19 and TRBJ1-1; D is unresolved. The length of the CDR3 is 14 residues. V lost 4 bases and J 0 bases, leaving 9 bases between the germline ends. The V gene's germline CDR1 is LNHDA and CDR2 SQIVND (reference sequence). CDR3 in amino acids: CASSKDLLNTEAFF. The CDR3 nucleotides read TGTGCCAGTAGTAAAGACCTCTTGAACACTGAAGCTTTCTTT.

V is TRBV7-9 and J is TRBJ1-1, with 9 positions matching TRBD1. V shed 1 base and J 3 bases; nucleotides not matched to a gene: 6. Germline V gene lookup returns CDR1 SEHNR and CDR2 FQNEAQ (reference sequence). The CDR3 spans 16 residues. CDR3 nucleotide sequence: TGTGCCAGCAGCTTAGGGGACAGGGTCTCGTACACTGAAGCTTTCTTT. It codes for CASSLGDRVSYTEAFF.

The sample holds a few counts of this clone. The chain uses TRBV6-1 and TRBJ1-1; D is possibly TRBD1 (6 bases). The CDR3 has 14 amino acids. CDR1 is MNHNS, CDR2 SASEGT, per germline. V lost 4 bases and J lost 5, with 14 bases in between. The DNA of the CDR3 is TGTGCCAGCAGTGGGGAGGGGGTGCGGACTGAAGCTTTCTTT. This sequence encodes CASSGEGVRTEAFF.

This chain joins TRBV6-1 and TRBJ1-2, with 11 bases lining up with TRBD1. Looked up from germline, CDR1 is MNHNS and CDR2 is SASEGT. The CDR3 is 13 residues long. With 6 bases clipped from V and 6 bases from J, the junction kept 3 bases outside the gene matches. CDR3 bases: TGTGCCAGCAGCAGGGACAGGGGGAATGGCTACACCTTC. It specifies CASSRDRGNGYTF.

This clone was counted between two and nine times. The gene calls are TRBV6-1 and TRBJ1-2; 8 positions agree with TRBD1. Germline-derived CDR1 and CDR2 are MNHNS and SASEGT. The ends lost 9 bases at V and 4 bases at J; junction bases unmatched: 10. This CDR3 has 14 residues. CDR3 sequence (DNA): TGTGCCAGTTACCCCAGGGGGCGAGGCTATGGCTACACCTTC. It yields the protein CASYPRGRGYGYTF.

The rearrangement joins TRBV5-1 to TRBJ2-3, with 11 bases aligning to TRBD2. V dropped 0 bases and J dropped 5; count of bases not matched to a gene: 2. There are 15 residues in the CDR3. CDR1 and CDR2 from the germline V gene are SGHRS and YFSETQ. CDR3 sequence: CASSLASGRIDTQYF. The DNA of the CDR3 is TGCGCCAGCAGCTTGGCTAGCGGGAGGATAGATACGCAGTATTTT.

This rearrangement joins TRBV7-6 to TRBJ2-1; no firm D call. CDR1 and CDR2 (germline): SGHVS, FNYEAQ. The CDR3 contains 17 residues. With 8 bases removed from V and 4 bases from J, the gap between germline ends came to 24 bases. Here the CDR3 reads CASGRTVLAGPYNEQFF. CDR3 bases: TGTGCCAGCGGGCGAACAGTCTTGGCAGGCCCTTACAATGAGCAGTTCTTC.

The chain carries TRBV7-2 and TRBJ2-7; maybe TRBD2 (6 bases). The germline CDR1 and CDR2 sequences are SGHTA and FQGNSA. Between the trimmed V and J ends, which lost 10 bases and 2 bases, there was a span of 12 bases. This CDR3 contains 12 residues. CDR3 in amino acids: CATSGDTYEQYF. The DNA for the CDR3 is TGTGCCACATCGGGGGATACCTACGAGCAGTACTTC. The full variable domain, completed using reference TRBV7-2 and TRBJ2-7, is GAGVSQSPSNKVTEKGKDVELRCDPISGHTALYWYRQSLGQGLEFLIYFQGNSAPDKSGLPSDRFSAERTGGSVSTLTIQRTQQEDSAVYLCATSGDTYEQYFGPGTRLTVT.

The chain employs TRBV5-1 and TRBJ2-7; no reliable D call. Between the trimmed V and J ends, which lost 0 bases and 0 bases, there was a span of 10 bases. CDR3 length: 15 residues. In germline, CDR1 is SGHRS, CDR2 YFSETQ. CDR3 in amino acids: CASSLADAVSYEQYF. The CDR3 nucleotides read TGCGCCAGCAGCTTGGCAGATGCAGTCTCCTACGAGCAGTACTTC.

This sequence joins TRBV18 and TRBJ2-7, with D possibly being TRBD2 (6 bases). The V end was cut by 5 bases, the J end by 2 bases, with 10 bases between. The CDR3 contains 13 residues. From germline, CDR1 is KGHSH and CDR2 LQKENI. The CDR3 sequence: CASSSGPTYEQYF. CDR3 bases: TGTGCCAGCTCAAGCGGGCCCACCTACGAGCAGTACTTC.

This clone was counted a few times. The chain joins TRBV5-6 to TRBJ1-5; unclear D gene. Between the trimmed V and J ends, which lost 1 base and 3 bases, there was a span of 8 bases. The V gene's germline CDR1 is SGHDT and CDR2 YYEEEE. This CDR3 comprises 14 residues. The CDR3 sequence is CASSLSGINQPQHF. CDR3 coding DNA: TGTGCCAGCAGCTTGAGCGGGATCAATCAGCCCCAGCATTTT.

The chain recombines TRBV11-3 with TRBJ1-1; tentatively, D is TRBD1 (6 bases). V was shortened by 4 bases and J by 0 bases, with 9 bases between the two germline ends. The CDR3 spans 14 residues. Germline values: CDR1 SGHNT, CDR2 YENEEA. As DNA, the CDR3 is TGTGCCAGCAGCTCAGGGGAAATGAACACTGAAGCTTTCTTT. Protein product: CASSSGEMNTEAFF. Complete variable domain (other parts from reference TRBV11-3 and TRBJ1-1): EAGVVQSPRYKIIEKKQPVAFWCNPISGHNTLYWYLQNLGQGPELLIRYENEEAVDDSQLPKDRFSAERLKGVDSTLKIQPAELGDSAVYLCASSSGEMNTEAFFGQGTRLTVV.

CDR3: CATSRGQASNQPQHF. DNA of the CDR3: TGTGCCACCAGCAGGGGACAGGCCAGCAATCAGCCCCAGCATTTT. The chain carries TRBV15 and TRBJ1-5; TRBD1 agrees at 8 bases. This CDR3 is 15 amino acids long. Germline V lookup: CDR1 LNHNV, CDR2 YYDKDF (reference sequence). V shed 3 bases, J shed 1 base, and the junction held 2 bases outside the gene matches.

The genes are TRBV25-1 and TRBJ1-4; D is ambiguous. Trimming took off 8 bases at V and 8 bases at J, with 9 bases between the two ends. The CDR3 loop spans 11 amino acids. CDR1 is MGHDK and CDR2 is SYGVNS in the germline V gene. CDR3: CASELNEKLFF. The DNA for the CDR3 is TGTGCCAGCGAGCTGAACGAAAAACTGTTTTTT.